This T cell receptor beta chain comes out of a study of control samples from healthy donors and cancer patients. Libraries were prepared by immunoSEQ multiplex PCR; TCRdb keeps only in-frame clonotypes and omits some of them. This table has 150,000 to 160,000 clones, over 90% appearing once. The sample consisted of blood. The receptor was derived from a man aged 45-65 years in good health.

The CDR3 DNA is TGTGCCACCAGTGATTTTAGGCAGAACTATGGCTACACCTTC. Protein product: CATSDFRQNYGYTF. The chain joins TRBV24-1 to TRBJ1-2; no clear D. Between the trimmed V and J ends, which lost 1 base and 2 bases, there was a span of 7 bases. The CDR3 loop spans 14 amino acids. Germline V CDR1 and CDR2: KGHDR, SFDVKD.